This T cell receptor beta chain originates from a study of tumor and adjacent non-tumor tissue in lung cancer. Background on the study: Each sample yielded approximately 4.2 million productive TCRbeta reads on average.

This sample's RNA came from whole unsorted tissue. The library came from three nested PCR rounds adapted from ARM-PCR protocols. MiXCR was run by TCRdb on the multiplex PCR reads, yielding one entry per CDR3 protein. Altogether 75,000 to 95,000 distinct CDR3 sequences are present, about 66% being singletons, with the ten largest covering around 19%. This CDR3 spans 16 amino acids. Germline V gene sequence: CDR1 SGHNT, CDR2 YYREEE (reference sequence). As concerns this clonotype: One end of the junction is discordant with germline, which a read error may explain.

The receptor comes from a man between 60 and 75 years old with non-small cell lung cancer. Sequencing used lung tumor tissue. V and J are TRBV5-4 and TRBJ2-5, with D perhaps TRBD2 (5 bases). Here the CDR3 DNA reads TGTGCCAGCAGCTTGGTGCTAGCTGGAGGTCAAGATACCCACTACTTC. It is translated as CASSLVLAGGQDTHYF.